This is a list of T cell receptor beta chains from one sample in a study of cytomegalovirus exposure and HLA in healthy donors. TCRdb's table, derived via immunoSEQ multiplex PCR, lists solely in-frame clones and lacks some. The sample holds under 100,000 clones; roughly 96% are singletons and the top ten take 1.3%. Sample: PBMCs. The receptors were gathered from a woman aged 18-35 years in good health and CMV-seronegative. CDR3s include the opening cysteine and the closing phenylalanine or tryptophan. Fields, in order: CDR3 length, V gene, J gene, D gene, clone size, CDR3 protein, CDR3 DNA. D genes are given only for firm matches. Size is omitted from some rows. Given values are once, few, many or a class for expanded clones.

13	TRBV6-1	TRBJ1-2	-	-	CASTTLQAYGYTF	TGTGCCAGCACTACCCTACAGGCCTATGGCTACACCTTC
16	TRBV7-2	TRBJ2-7	-	-	CASSPAGGGRLYEQYF	TGTGCCAGCAGCCCCGCCGGTGGAGGGAGACTCTACGAGCAGTACTTC
14	TRBV5-1	TRBJ1-1	-	-	CASSPRGRNTEAFF	TGCGCCAGCAGCCCCCGAGGGAGGAACACTGAAGCTTTCTTT
14	TRBV2	TRBJ1-1	-	-	CARRRSGVNTEAFF	TGTGCCAGGAGGAGGTCTGGGGTGAACACTGAAGCTTTCTTT
13	TRBV5-4	TRBJ2-3	-	-	CASSLAGTDTQYF	TGTGCCAGCAGCTTGGCCGGCACAGATACGCAGTATTTT
13	TRBV18	TRBJ2-7	-	-	CASSPTSSHEQYF	TGTGCCAGCTCCCCAACTAGCTCCCACGAGCAGTACTTC
13	TRBV29-1	TRBJ2-3	TRBD1	-	CSVRGQNTDTQYF	TGCAGCGTGAGGGGACAGAACACAGATACGCAGTATTTT
11	TRBV5-6	TRBJ2-1	-	-	CASSTVDEQFF	TGTGCCAGCTCAACAGTCGATGAGCAGTTCTTC
15	TRBV5-1	TRBJ1-1	-	-	CASSLALGKVTEAFF	TGCGCCAGCAGCTTGGCGCTCGGGAAGGTAACTGAAGCTTTCTTT
16	TRBV11-2	TRBJ1-2	-	-	CASSSTGRVEPYGYTF	TGTGCCAGCAGCTCAACCGGGCGGGTAGAACCCTATGGCTACACCTTC
17	TRBV9	TRBJ2-1	TRBD2	-	CASSVDKVAGRLNEQFF	TGTGCCAGCAGCGTAGACAAAGTAGCGGGAAGGCTGAATGAGCAGTTCTTC
16	TRBV27	TRBJ2-1	-	-	CASSFLTSHFANEQFF	TGTGCCAGCAGTTTTCTCACCTCTCACTTCGCGAATGAGCAGTTCTTC
17	TRBV7-9	TRBJ1-5	TRBD1	-	CASSGGYGTENNQPQHF	TGTGCCAGCAGCGGCGGCTACGGGACAGAGAACAATCAGCCCCAGCATTTT
13	TRBV7-8	TRBJ1-1	-	-	CASSYNRNTEAFF	TGTGCCAGCAGCTACAACAGGAACACTGAAGCTTTCTTT
13	TRBV10-3	TRBJ1-1	TRBD1	-	CAISGTGGTEAFF	TGTGCCATCAGTGGGACAGGGGGCACTGAAGCTTTCTTT
16	TRBV6-5	TRBJ2-3	TRBD2	-	CASSYWAGGGTDTQYF	TGTGCCAGCAGTTACTGGGCGGGAGGGGGCACAGATACGCAGTATTTT
14	TRBV9	TRBJ2-7	-	once	CASSQTSSGYEQYF	TGTGCCAGCAGCCAAACGTCTTCGGGCTACGAGCAGTACTTC
16	TRBV19	TRBJ2-3	-	-	CASTPVIGEGTDTQYF	TGTGCCAGCACTCCGGTCATTGGGGAGGGCACAGATACGCAGTATTTT
13	TRBV6-5	TRBJ1-1	TRBD1	-	CASSTGVNTEAFF	TGTGCCAGCAGTACAGGGGTGAACACTGAAGCTTTCTTT
14	TRBV19	TRBJ2-7	TRBD1	-	CASSRQGGFYEQYF	TGTGCCAGTAGTCGACAGGGTGGATTCTACGAGCAGTACTTC